The 11 T cell receptor beta chains reported below all come from one sample, sequenced in a study of siplizumab effects on memory and regulatory T cells. Measured with immunoSEQ multiplex PCR; TCRdb has only the in-frame clones, and not every one. The table lists 100,000 or so clones, 94% of them singletons. Sequencing used Tregs sorted from blood. These TCRs come from a human donor in good health.

The chain uses TRBV6-1 and TRBJ2-3, with TRBD2 matching 7 bases. Germline values: CDR1 MNHNS, CDR2 SASEGT. CDR3 length: 17 residues. Losses at the gene ends were 4 bases for V and 7 bases for J; bases not matched to a gene: 17. The CDR3 DNA follows: TGTGCCAGCAGTGGGACTAGACCAAGCCACACACAAAATACGCAGTATTTT. Translating it yields CASSGTRPSHTQNTQYF.

The chain joins TRBV5-4 to TRBJ2-7; 15 bases are shared with TRBD2. The ends lost 4 bases at V and 5 bases at J; junction bases unmatched: 7. The CDR3 runs 16 residues. Germline V gene data show CDR1 as SGHNT and CDR2 as YYREEE (reference sequence). Here the CDR3 reads CASSQGLAGGGDEQYF. CDR3 nucleotides: TGTGCCAGCAGCCAGGGACTAGCGGGAGGAGGGGACGAGCAGTACTTC.

This chain links TRBV7-2 with TRBJ2-3; D possibly corresponds to TRBD1 (6 bases). Trimming left V 3 bases short and J 9 bases short, with 10 bases between. CDR3 length: 12 amino acids. The germline V gene has CDR1 SGHTA and CDR2 FQGNSA. DNA of the CDR3: TGTGCCAGCAGCTTCTTTGGGGGCACGCAGTATTTT. It translates to CASSFFGGTQYF.

This chain uses TRBV30 with TRBJ2-5, with 13 bases matching TRBD2. With 5 bases clipped from V and 2 bases from J, the junction kept 8 bases outside the gene matches. This CDR3 spans 16 amino acids. Germline CDR1 GTSNPN, CDR2 SVGIG (reference sequence). CDR3: CAWAGLAGYNQETQYF. The CDR3 region has the DNA TGTGCCTGGGCGGGACTAGCGGGGTATAATCAAGAGACCCAGTACTTC.

This rearrangement joins TRBV4-1 to TRBJ2-1; 14 positions match TRBD2. J gave up 5 bases and V 1 base, and 4 bases lay outside the gene matches. Germline V CDR1 and CDR2: MGHRA, YSYEKL. The CDR3 covers 17 residues. The CDR3 region is CASSQGWGLAGDNEQFF. In DNA, the CDR3 is TGCGCCAGCAGCCAAGGATGGGGACTAGCGGGGGACAATGAGCAGTTCTTC.

The chain recombines TRBV7-2 with TRBJ1-2; 7 nucleotides match TRBD1. Germline V gene data show CDR1 as SGHTA and CDR2 as FQGNSA. Unmatched junction bases numbered 6, after V lost 1 base and J lost 1 base. This CDR3 region has 16 residues. The CDR3 DNA reads TGTGCCAGCAGCTTAGGCGAGGGGGCAAATAACTATGGCTACACCTTC. Amino acid sequence: CASSLGEGANNYGYTF.

The chain employs TRBV7-2 and TRBJ2-2, with 9 bases fitting TRBD2. J was trimmed by 5 bases and V by 3 bases; bases with no gene match: 10. The CDR3 spans 17 residues. Germline-derived CDR1 and CDR2 are SGHTA and FQGNSA. CDR3 residues: CASSFFGQTSGTGELFF. The CDR3 DNA reads as TGTGCCAGCAGCTTTTTCGGACAGACTAGCGGTACCGGGGAGCTGTTTTTT.

The rearrangement joins TRBV21-1 to TRBJ2-1; TRBD2 reflects the table's D call only, with no check against the DNA. TRBV21-1 is marked as a pseudogene. The CDR3 sequence is 18 residues long. The CDR3 DNA reads TGTGCCAGCAGCAAAAAAAAGGGAGCGGGAGGGCCGGGGAATGAGCAGTTCTTC. Its protein is CASSKKKGAGGPGNEQFF.

This sequence joins TRBV6-5 and TRBJ1-2; no firm D call. V was cut by 9 bases and J by 5 bases, with 7 bases left in between. The CDR3 contains 10 residues. The germline CDR1 and CDR2 sequences are MNHEY and SVGAGI. DNA for the CDR3: TGTGCCAGTGGACTGTATGGCTACACCTTC. Translation gives CASGLYGYTF.

The V gene is TRBV5-4, the J gene TRBJ1-2, with 8 bases matching TRBD1. Germline CDR1 SGHNT, CDR2 YYREEE (reference sequence). This CDR3 region has 17 residues. V trimming: 1 base; J trimming: 5 bases; junction bases outside the gene matches: 13. The CDR3 here is CASSLRLRSDRGYGYTF. CDR3 coding DNA: TGTGCCAGCAGCTTGAGGCTTCGGTCCGACAGGGGTTATGGCTACACCTTC.

The chain is built from TRBV19 and TRBJ1-3; a possible D gene is TRBD1 (5 bases). CDR1 and CDR2 from the germline V gene are LNHDA and SQIVND (reference sequence). The CDR3 loop spans 14 amino acids. Deletions cut 5 bases from V and 5 bases from J, with 13 bases between. The CDR3 bases are TGTGCCAGTAGTCCCCGGGACCGGCGAAACACCATATATTTT. Encoded protein: CASSPRDRRNTIYF.